The rows below give T cell receptor beta chains drawn from one sample of a study of vaccination effects on CD4 cells after COVID-19. Clones were sequenced by immunoSEQ multiplex PCR, and TCRdb holds only the in-frame ones, with some missing. The sample lists 30,000 or so clones, just under 75% occurring once. Their antigens are not known. Material: CD4+ T cells from PBMCs cultured without peptide, obtained after COVID-19 vaccination. The receptors derive from a human donor who received a COVID-19 vaccine. The CDR3 runs from the conserved cysteine through the conserved F or W. Each record gives: clone size, D gene, V gene, J gene, CDR3 protein, CDR3 DNA. D genes are given only for firm matches. Only part of the rows carry a size: once, few, many, or a class if the clone is expanded.

NA,TRBD1,TRBV27,TRBJ2-1,CASSNGRGGTGNNEQFF,TGTGCCAGCAGCAATGGACGAGGGGGGACAGGGAACAATGAGCAGTTCTTC
once,NA,TRBV5-4,TRBJ2-3,CASSLPGADTQYF,TGTGCCAGCAGCTTACCGGGGGCAGATACGCAGTATTTT
few,TRBD1,TRBV28,TRBJ1-5,CATGPGQLNQPQHF,TGTGCCACCGGACCGGGACAGCTCAATCAGCCCCAGCATTTT
NA,NA,TRBV5-1,TRBJ1-2,CASSLEGILGYTF,TGCGCCAGCAGCTTGGAGGGGATATTGGGCTACACCTTC
NA,TRBD1,TRBV10-3,TRBJ2-7,CAIRETGYEQYF,TGTGCCATCAGGGAGACAGGGTACGAGCAGTACTTC
NA,NA,TRBV18,TRBJ2-3,CASFGGRRGSDTQYF,TGTGCCAGCTTCGGCGGACGAAGAGGGTCGGATACGCAGTATTTT
NA,NA,TRBV10-3,TRBJ1-2,CAISEPGSRVGYTF,TGTGCCATCAGTGAACCGGGGTCCAGAGTCGGCTACACCTTC
few,NA,TRBV10-3,TRBJ1-1,CAISESATEAFF,TGTGCCATCAGTGAGTCAGCTACTGAAGCTTTCTTT
few,NA,TRBV5-5,TRBJ1-3,CASSDGTPGNTIYF,TGTGCCAGCAGCGACGGGACTCCTGGAAACACCATATATTTT
NA,NA,TRBV6-5,TRBJ2-2,CASTGLRNTGELFF,TGTGCCAGTACGGGGTTACGGAACACCGGGGAGCTGTTTTTT
NA,TRBD2,TRBV13,TRBJ2-5,CASRREARGETQYF,TGTGCCAGCAGGCGGGAGGCCCGTGGGGAGACCCAGTACTTC
NA,TRBD1,TRBV19,TRBJ2-6,CASSDRGPGANVLTF,TGTGCCAGTAGTGACAGGGGGCCTGGGGCCAACGTCCTGACTTTC
NA,NA,TRBV12-3/TRBV12-4,TRBJ1-1,CASSLSSRREAFF,TGTGCCAGCAGTTTAAGTTCTAGGAGGGAAGCTTTCTTT
NA,NA,TRBV28,TRBJ1-1,CASSLGVRGAFF,TGTGCCAGCAGTTTAGGAGTCAGGGGAGCTTTCTTT
few,NA,TRBV5-1,TRBJ2-3,CASSLGTTRDTQYF,TGCGCCAGCAGCTTGGGGACTACTCGGGATACGCAGTATTTT
NA,NA,TRBV4-2,TRBJ2-7,CASSQVEGGPVEQYF,TGTGCCAGCAGCCAAGTCGAGGGAGGCCCGGTGGAGCAGTACTTC
NA,NA,TRBV7-9,TRBJ2-1,CASSLGFF,TGTGCCAGCAGCTTAGGGTTCTTC